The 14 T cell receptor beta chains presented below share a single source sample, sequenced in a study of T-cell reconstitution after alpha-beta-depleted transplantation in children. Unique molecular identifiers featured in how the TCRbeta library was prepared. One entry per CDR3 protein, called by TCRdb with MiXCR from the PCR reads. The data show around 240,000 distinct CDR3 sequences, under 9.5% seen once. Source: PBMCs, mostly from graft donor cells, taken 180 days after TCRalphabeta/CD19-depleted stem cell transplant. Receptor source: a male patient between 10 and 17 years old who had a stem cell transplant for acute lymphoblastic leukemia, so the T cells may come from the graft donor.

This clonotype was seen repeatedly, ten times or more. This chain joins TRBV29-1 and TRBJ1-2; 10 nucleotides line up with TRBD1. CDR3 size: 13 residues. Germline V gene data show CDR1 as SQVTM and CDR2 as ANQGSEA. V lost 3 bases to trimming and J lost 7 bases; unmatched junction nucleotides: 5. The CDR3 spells CSVDKGTGAGYTF. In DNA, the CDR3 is TGCAGCGTTGATAAGGGGACAGGGGCTGGCTACACCTTC.

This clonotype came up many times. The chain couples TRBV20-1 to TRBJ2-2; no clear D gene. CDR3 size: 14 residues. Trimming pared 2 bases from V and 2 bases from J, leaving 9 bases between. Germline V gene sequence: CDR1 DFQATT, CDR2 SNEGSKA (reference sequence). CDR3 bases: TGCAGTGCTAGAAGGACGGGTAACACCGGGGAGCTGTTTTTT. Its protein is CSARRTGNTGELFF.

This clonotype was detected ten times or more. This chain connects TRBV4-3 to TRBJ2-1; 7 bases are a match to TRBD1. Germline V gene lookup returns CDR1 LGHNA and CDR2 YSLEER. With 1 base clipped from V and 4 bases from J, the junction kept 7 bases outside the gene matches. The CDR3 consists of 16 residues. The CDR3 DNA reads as TGCGCCAGCAGCCAAGGCTTCGGGACAGCGTACAATGAGCAGTTCTTC. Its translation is CASSQGFGTAYNEQFF.

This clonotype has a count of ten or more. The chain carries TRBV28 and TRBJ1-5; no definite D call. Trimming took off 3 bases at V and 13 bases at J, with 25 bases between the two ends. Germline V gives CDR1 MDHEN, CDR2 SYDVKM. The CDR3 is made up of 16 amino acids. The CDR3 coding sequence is TGTGCCAGCAGTTTTCGAGGCCGGACGGCCCGCGTTGTGCAGCATTTT. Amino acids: CASSFRGRTARVVQHF.

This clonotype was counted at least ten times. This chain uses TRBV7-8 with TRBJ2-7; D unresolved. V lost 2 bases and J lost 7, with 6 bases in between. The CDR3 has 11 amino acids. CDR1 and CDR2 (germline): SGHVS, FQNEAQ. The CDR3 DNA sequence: TGTGCCAGCAGCTTATGGCAGGAGCAGTACTTC. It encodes CASSLWQEQYF.

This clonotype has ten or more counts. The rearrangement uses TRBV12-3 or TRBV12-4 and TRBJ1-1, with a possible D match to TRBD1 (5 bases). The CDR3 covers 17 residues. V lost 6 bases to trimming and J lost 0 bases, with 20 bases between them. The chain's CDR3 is CASRLRGHLLLNTEAFF. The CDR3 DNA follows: TGTGCCAGCAGGCTTCGCGGACACCTACTATTGAACACTGAAGCTTTCTTT.

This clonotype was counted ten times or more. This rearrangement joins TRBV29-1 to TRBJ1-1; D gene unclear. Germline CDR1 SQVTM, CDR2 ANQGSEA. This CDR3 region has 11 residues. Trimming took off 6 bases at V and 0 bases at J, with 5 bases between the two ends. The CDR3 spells CSVVVNTEAFF. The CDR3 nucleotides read TGCAGCGTAGTCGTGAACACTGAAGCTTTCTTT.

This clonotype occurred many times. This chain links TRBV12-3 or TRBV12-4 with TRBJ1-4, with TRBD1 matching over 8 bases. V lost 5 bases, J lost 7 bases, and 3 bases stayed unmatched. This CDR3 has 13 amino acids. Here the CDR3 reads CASSGQGGEKLFF. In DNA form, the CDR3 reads TGTGCCAGCAGTGGACAGGGCGGTGAAAAACTGTTTTTT.

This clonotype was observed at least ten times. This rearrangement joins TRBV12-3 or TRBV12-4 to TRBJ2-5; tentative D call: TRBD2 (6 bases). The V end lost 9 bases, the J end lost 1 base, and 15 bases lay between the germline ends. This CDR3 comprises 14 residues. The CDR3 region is CASVIGGVQETQYF. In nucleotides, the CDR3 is TGTGCCAGTGTGATCGGAGGGGTCCAAGAGACCCAGTACTTC.

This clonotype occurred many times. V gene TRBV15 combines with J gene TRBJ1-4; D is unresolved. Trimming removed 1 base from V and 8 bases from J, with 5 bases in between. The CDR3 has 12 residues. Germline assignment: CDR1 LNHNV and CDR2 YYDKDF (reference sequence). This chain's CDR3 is CATSRVTEKLFF. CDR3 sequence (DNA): TGTGCCACCAGCAGAGTAACCGAAAAACTGTTTTTT.

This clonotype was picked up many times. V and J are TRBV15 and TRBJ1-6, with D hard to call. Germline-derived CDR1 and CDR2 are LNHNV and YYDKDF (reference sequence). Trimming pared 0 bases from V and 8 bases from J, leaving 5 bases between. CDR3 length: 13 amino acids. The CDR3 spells CATSRDPDSPLHF. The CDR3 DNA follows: TGTGCCACCAGCAGAGATCCGGATTCACCCCTCCACTTT.

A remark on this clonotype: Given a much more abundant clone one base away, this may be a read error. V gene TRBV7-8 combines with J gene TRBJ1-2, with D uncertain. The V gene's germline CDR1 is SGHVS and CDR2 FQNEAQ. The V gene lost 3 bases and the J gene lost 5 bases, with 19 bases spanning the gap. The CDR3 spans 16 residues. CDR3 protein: CASSFDLTSPIYGYTF. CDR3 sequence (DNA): TGTGCCAGCAGCTTCGATCTCACATCCCCTATATATGGCTACACCTTC.

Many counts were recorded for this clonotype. The chain's CDR3 is CSVGTPGPNYGYTF. The CDR3 region has the DNA TGCAGCGTTGGAACCCCGGGACCCAACTATGGCTACACCTTC. The chain couples TRBV29-1 to TRBJ1-2; D possibly corresponds to TRBD1 (5 bases). The CDR3 contains 14 residues. Germline V gives CDR1 SQVTM, CDR2 ANQGSEA. Deletions cut 4 bases from V and 2 bases from J, with 14 bases between. Supplemented by reference TRBV29-1 and TRBJ1-2, the full variable domain reads SAVISQKPSRDICQRGTSLTIQCQVDSQVTMMFWYRQQPGQSLTLIATANQGSEATYESGFVIDKFPISRPNLTFSTLTVSNMSPEDSSIYLCSVGTPGPNYGYTFGSGTRLTVV.

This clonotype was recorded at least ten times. CDR3 in amino acids: CASSSGQGIRNTEAFF. The CDR3 coding sequence is TGTGCCAGCAGTTCCGGACAGGGGATAAGGAACACTGAAGCTTTCTTT. The rearrangement uses TRBV6-5 and TRBJ1-1; TRBD1 aligns across 9 bases. CDR3 length: 16 residues. Germline assignment: CDR1 MNHEY and CDR2 SVGAGI. V shed 4 bases and J 1 base; nucleotides not matched to a gene: 7.